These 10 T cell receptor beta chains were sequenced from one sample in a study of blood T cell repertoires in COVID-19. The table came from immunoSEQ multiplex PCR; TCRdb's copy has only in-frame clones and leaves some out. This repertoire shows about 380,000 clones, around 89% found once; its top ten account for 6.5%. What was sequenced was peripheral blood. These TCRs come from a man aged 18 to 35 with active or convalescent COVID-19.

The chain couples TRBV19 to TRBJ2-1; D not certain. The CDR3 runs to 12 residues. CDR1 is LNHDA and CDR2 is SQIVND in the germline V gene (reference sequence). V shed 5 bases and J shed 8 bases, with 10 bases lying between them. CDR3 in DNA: TGTGCCAGTAGTGCCTATTCCGATGAGCAGTTCTTC. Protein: CASSAYSDEQFF.

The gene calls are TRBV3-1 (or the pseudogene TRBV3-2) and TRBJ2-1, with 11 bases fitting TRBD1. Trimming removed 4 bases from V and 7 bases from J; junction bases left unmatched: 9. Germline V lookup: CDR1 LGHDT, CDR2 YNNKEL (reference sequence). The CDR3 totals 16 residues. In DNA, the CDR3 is TGTGCCAGCAGCCCATCCGGGACAGGGGGATCAAATGAGCAGTTCTTC. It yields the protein CASSPSGTGGSNEQFF.

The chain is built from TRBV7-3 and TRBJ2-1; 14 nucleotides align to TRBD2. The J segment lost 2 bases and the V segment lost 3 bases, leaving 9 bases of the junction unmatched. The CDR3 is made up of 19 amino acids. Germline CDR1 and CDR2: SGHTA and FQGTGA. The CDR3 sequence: CASSLTGTSGSRAYNEQFF. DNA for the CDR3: TGTGCCAGCAGCTTGACCGGGACTAGCGGGAGTAGGGCCTACAATGAGCAGTTCTTC.

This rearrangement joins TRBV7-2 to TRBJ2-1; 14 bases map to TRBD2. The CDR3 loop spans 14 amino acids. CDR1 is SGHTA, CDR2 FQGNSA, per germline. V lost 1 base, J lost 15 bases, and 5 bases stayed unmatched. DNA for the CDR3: TGTGCCAGCAGCTTAGAGGGACTAGCGGGAGAAGTGTTCTTC. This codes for CASSLEGLAGEVFF.

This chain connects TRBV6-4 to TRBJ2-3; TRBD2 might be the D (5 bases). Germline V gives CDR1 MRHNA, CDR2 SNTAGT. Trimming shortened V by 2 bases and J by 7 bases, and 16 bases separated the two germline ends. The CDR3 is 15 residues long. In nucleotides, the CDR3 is TGTGCCAGCAGTGACGAGGACTCAGCGTGGAATACGCAGTATTTT. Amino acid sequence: CASSDEDSAWNTQYF.

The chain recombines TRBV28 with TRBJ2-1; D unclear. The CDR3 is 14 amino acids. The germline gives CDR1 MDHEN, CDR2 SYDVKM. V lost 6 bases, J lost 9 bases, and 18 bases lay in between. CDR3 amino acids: CASSPPLRLGEQFF. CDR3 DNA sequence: TGTGCCAGCAGCCCACCACTAAGATTGGGTGAGCAGTTCTTC.

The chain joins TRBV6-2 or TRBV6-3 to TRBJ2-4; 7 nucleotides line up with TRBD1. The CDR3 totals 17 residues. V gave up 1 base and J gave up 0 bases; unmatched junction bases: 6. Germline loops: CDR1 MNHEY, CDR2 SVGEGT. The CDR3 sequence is CASSYLGQNSAKNIQYF. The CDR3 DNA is TGTGCCAGCAGTTACTTGGGACAGAACTCAGCCAAAAACATTCAGTACTTC.

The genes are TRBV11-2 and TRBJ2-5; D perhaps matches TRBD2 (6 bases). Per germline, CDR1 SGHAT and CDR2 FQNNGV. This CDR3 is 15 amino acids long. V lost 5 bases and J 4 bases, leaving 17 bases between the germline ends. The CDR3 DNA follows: TGTGCCAGCAGCAAAAACCCTGGGGGAGGAGAGACCCAGTACTTC. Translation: CASSKNPGGGETQYF.

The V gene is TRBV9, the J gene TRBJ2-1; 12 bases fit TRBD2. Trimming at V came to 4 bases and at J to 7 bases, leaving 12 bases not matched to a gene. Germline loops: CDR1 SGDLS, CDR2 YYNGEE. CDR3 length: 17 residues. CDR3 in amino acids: CASSPRTSGIPPNEQFF. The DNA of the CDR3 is TGTGCCAGCAGCCCCCGGACTAGCGGGATTCCCCCTAATGAGCAGTTCTTC. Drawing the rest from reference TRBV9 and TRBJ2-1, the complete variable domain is DSGVTQTPKHLITATGQRVTLRCSPRSGDLSVYWYQQSLDQGLQFLIQYYNGEERAKGNILERFSAQQFPDLHSELNLSSLELGDSALYFCASSPRTSGIPPNEQFFGPGTRLTVL.

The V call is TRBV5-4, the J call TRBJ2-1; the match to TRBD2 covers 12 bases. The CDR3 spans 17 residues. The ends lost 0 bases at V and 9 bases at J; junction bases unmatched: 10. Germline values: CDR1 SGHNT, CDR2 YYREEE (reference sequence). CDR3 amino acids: CASSLGGGLAGKGEQFF. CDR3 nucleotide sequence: TGTGCCAGCAGCTTGGGCGGCGGACTAGCGGGAAAGGGTGAGCAGTTCTTC.